This T cell receptor beta chain was sequenced in a study of blood T cells in healthy people across ages. Per sample, no less than 5 micrograms of total RNA were extracted. A J-beta primer mix and a sample-barcoded 5' primer were used in a second PCR of roughly 6 to 12 cycles. A 12-random-nucleotide template-switch adaptor tagged each cDNA molecule. TCRdb re-analysed the 5' RACE reads in MiXCR, keeping a single row per CDR3 protein. Of about 1,600,000 distinct CDR3 sequences in the sample, approximately 42% were seen once. In this sample, this clonotype turned up a few times. V lost 4 bases, J lost 4 bases, and 6 bases stayed unmatched. The germline CDR1 and CDR2 sequences are KGHDR and SFDVKD. CDR3 size: 15 residues.

The rearrangement links TRBV24-1 to TRBJ2-1, with TRBD2 matching 7 bases. Specimen: blood. This TCR derives from a woman between 18 and 29 years old in good health. CDR3 sequence: CATSDYSGAYNEQFF. The CDR3 DNA follows: TGTGCCACCAGTGACTACAGCGGGGCATACAATGAGCAGTTCTTC.